Each of the 13 T cell receptor beta chains below was sequenced from the same sample in a study of glioma-infiltrating T cells after dendritic cell vaccination. Libraries were prepared by immunoSEQ multiplex PCR; TCRdb keeps only in-frame clonotypes and omits some of them. The profile shows tens of thousands of clones, approximately 82% of them singletons. The sample was blood, taken before dendritic cell vaccination. The receptors here all came from a human donor with glioblastoma.

This chain uses TRBV4-2 with TRBJ1-1; D is possibly TRBD1 (6 bases). Trimming left V 4 bases short and J 1 base short, with 10 bases between. Germline CDR1 reads LGHNA; CDR2 reads YNFKEQ. The CDR3 covers 14 residues. CDR3 amino acids: CASSPPTGNTEAFF. In nucleotides, the CDR3 is TGTGCCAGCAGCCCCCCGACAGGGAACACTGAAGCTTTCTTT.

CDR3 sequence (DNA): TGTGCCAGCAGTTTATGGGGTGGGGGGGGCGAGACCCAGTACTTC. Translation: CASSLWGGGGETQYF. The genes are TRBV27 and TRBJ2-5; a weak D match, TRBD2 (7 bases). CDR3 length: 15 residues. Trimming took 1 base from V and 5 from J, leaving 14 bases between them. Germline V gives CDR1 MNHEY, CDR2 SMNVEV (reference sequence).

This clone was recorded only once. V usage is TRBV6-5 and J usage is TRBJ2-7; TRBD1 agrees at 11 bases. The junction had 3 bases not matched to a gene; V was cut back by 8 bases and J by 3 bases. The CDR3 consists of 13 residues. CDR1 and CDR2 from the germline V gene are MNHEY and SVGAGI. Written as DNA, the CDR3 is TGTGCCAGCTCTGGGACAGGGGGCTACGAGCAGTACTTC. Its protein is CASSGTGGYEQYF.

The V call is TRBV30, the J call TRBJ2-7; 8 bases are a match to TRBD2. The CDR3 contains 14 residues. V gave up 0 bases and J gave up 1 base; unmatched junction bases: 2. From germline, CDR1 is GTSNPN and CDR2 SVGIG (reference sequence). As DNA, the CDR3 is TGTGCCTGGAGTGTCGGGGGGGCGTCCTACGAGCAGTACTTC. Its translation: CAWSVGGASYEQYF.

The V call is TRBV10-3, the J call TRBJ1-2; 9 nucleotides agree with TRBD1. This CDR3 is 14 amino acids long. V lost 10 bases, J lost 6 bases, and 12 bases stayed unmatched. Germline-derived CDR1 and CDR2 are ENHRY and SYGVKD. The CDR3, as DNA: TGTGCCACCAAAAAACAGGGGGCGAGGGATGGCTACACCTTC. It specifies CATKKQGARDGYTF.

The chain recombines TRBV9 with TRBJ2-6; no firm D call. This CDR3 comprises 14 residues. Germline V gene sequence: CDR1 SGDLS, CDR2 YYNGEE. V lost 3 bases and J lost 1, with 5 bases in between. The CDR3: CASSEPSGANVLTF. CDR3 in DNA: TGTGCCAGCAGCGAGCCTTCTGGGGCCAACGTCCTGACTTTC. Using reference TRBV9 and TRBJ2-6 for the parts outside the CDR3, the full variable domain is DSGVTQTPKHLITATGQRVTLRCSPRSGDLSVYWYQQSLDQGLQFLIQYYNGEERAKGNILERFSAQQFPDLHSELNLSSLELGDSALYFCASSEPSGANVLTFGAGSRLTVL.

V gene TRBV7-2 combines with J gene TRBJ2-7; maybe TRBD2 (6 bases). The germline gives CDR1 SGHTA, CDR2 FQGNSA. The V gene lost 1 base and the J gene lost 2 bases, with 12 bases spanning the gap. The CDR3 sequence is 15 residues long. CDR3 sequence reads: CASSLGVAAPYEQYF. CDR3 coding DNA: TGTGCCAGCAGCTTAGGCGTAGCGGCCCCCTACGAGCAGTACTTC. Combining the CDR3 with reference TRBV7-2 and TRBJ2-7 gives the whole variable domain GAGVSQSPSNKVTEKGKDVELRCDPISGHTALYWYRQSLGQGLEFLIYFQGNSAPDKSGLPSDRFSAERTGGSVSTLTIQRTQQEDSAVYLCASSLGVAAPYEQYFGPGTRLTVT.

The genes are TRBV6-5 and TRBJ1-6; 7 bases align to TRBD1. The CDR3 runs to 15 residues. V dropped 4 bases and J dropped 7; count of bases not matched to a gene: 7. CDR1 is MNHEY, CDR2 SVGAGI, per germline. The CDR3, as DNA: TGTGCCAGCAGTTCGCGGGACAGCTTCAATTCACCCCTCCACTTT. It codes for CASSSRDSFNSPLHF.

This chain uses TRBV19 with TRBJ2-7; 13 bases are a match to TRBD2. Trimming took 5 bases from V and 3 from J; bases not matched to a gene: 1. Per the germline V gene, CDR1 is LNHDA and CDR2 is SQIVND (reference sequence). This CDR3 contains 14 residues. The CDR3 bases are TGTGCCAGTAGTCGACTAGCGGGGGGCTACGAGCAGTACTTC. Amino acids: CASSRLAGGYEQYF.

This chain joins TRBV6-5 and TRBJ1-2; TRBD1 matches at 8 bases. V was clipped by 2 bases and J by 10 bases; unmatched bases: 6. From germline, CDR1 is MNHEY and CDR2 SVGAGI. The CDR3 loop spans 13 amino acids. The DNA for the CDR3 is TGTGCCAGCAGTTACCCCGGGACAGGTTCCTACACCTTC. It yields the protein CASSYPGTGSYTF.

J is TRBJ1-4 and V is TRBV5-4; 8 nucleotides align to TRBD1. The junction had 9 bases not matched to a gene; V was cut back by 4 bases and J by 7 bases. The CDR3 runs 15 residues. Germline V gene sequence: CDR1 SGHNT, CDR2 YYREEE (reference sequence). CDR3 amino acids: CASSGDRGGLEKLFF. In nucleotides, the CDR3 is TGTGCCAGCAGCGGTGACAGGGGCGGACTTGAAAAACTGTTTTTT. Complete variable domain (other parts from reference TRBV5-4 and TRBJ1-4): ETGVTQSPTHLIKTRGQQVTLRCSSQSGHNTVSWYQQALGQGPQFIFQYYREEENGRGNFPPRFSGLQFPNYSSELNVNALELDDSALYLCASSGDRGGLEKLFFGSGTQLSVL.

The J gene is TRBJ2-7, the V gene TRBV12-5, with TRBD1 identical over 8 bases. Per germline, CDR1 LGHNT and CDR2 FRNRAP. The CDR3 sequence is 14 residues long. V lost 2 bases and J lost 7; bases outside the gene matches: 7. CDR3 protein: CASGLSQGAGEQYF. The CDR3 nucleotides read TGTGCTAGTGGTTTGTCTCAGGGGGCCGGGGAGCAGTACTTC.

The J gene is TRBJ2-7, the V gene TRBV5-1; the match to TRBD2 covers 8 bases. V was clipped by 1 base and J by 3 bases; unmatched bases: 6. Germline lookup yields CDR1 SGHRS and CDR2 YFSETQ. The length of the CDR3 is 15 residues. As DNA, the CDR3 is TGCGCCAGCAGCTTGTCACCTAGCGGGTTCTACGAGCAGTACTTC. Translation: CASSLSPSGFYEQYF.